Shown below are 5 T cell receptor beta chains from a single sample sequenced in a study of cytomegalovirus exposure and HLA in healthy donors (dated by TCRdb to about 2017). Receptor libraries were prepared by the immunoSEQ multiplex PCR assay. For the multiplex PCR, a mixture combining 60 forward primers for TCR Vbeta segments and 13 reverse primers for TCR Jbeta segments was used. What TCRdb holds here is the immuneACCESS table cut down to in-frame rearrangements. Part of the clones is not present; checked against another copy, under half of the missing clones reflect an unresolved V gene, and the others are unexplained. For this sample the table gives about 120,000 clones, of which 70% to 80% were detected only once. Approximately 2.6% of the sample goes to the ten largest clones. The source material was PBMCs. All receptors derive from a female donor in good health and CMV-seronegative.

The gene calls are TRBV5-5 and TRBJ2-2; 9 bases are shared with TRBD1. The CDR3 length is 15 residues. With 3 bases clipped from V and 4 bases from J, the junction kept 4 bases outside the gene matches. CDR1 is SGHKS, CDR2 YYEKEE, per germline (reference sequence). The CDR3 spells CASSWVQGATGELFF. CDR3 bases: TGTGCCAGCAGCTGGGTACAGGGGGCCACCGGGGAGCTGTTTTTT.

The chain recombines TRBV12-5 with TRBJ1-4, with D unclear. From germline, CDR1 is LGHNT and CDR2 FRNRAP. The CDR3 extends over 13 amino acids. The V end was cut by 7 bases, the J end by 4 bases, with 10 bases between. CDR3: CASAGNNNEKLFF. The CDR3 DNA sequence: TGTGCTAGTGCCGGGAATAATAATGAAAAACTGTTTTTT.

The chain employs TRBV5-5 and TRBJ1-5; D is perhaps TRBD1 (6 bases). This CDR3 comprises 14 residues. Germline-derived CDR1 and CDR2 are SGHKS and YYEKEE (reference sequence). V gave up 4 bases and J gave up 0 bases, with 8 bases separating them. CDR3: CASSRTVSNQPQHF. The CDR3, as DNA: TGTGCCAGCAGCAGGACAGTTAGCAATCAGCCCCAGCATTTT.

The chain recombines TRBV5-1 with TRBJ2-7, with TRBD1 matching over 12 bases. CDR3 length equals 17 residues. CDR1 is SGHRS, CDR2 YFSETQ, per germline. With V trimmed by 0 bases and J by 5 bases, 9 bases remained unmatched. Here the CDR3 reads CASSLAPSGQGANEQYF. CDR3 coding DNA: TGCGCCAGCAGCTTGGCCCCTTCGGGACAGGGGGCAAACGAGCAGTACTTC.

The J gene is TRBJ2-5, the V gene TRBV10-1; TRBD1 aligns across 8 bases. TRBJ2-7 explains the end of the DNA better; the J call may be wrong. CDR1 is WNHNN, CDR2 SYGVQD, per germline (reference sequence). The CDR3 loop spans 12 amino acids. In DNA, the CDR3 is TGCGCCAGCAGGAGAACAGGGGGCGAGCAGTACTTC. It codes for CASRRTGGEQYF.